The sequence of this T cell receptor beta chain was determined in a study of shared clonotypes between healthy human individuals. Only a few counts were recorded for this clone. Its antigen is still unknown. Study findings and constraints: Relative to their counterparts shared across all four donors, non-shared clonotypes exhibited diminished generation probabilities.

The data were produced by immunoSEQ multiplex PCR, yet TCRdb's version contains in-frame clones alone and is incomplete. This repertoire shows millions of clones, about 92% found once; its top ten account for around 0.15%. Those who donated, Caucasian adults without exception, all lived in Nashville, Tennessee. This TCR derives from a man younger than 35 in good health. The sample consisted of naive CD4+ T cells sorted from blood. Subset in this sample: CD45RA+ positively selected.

CDR3 residues: CASSPTSGRWNTGELFF. CDR3 DNA: TGTGCCAGCAGCCCGACTAGCGGGAGATGGAACACCGGGGAGCTGTTTTTT. V and J are TRBV9 and TRBJ2-2, with 12 bases matching TRBD2. This CDR3 region has 17 residues. From germline, CDR1 is SGDLS and CDR2 YYNGEE. Unmatched junction bases numbered 5, after V lost 4 bases and J lost 1 base.